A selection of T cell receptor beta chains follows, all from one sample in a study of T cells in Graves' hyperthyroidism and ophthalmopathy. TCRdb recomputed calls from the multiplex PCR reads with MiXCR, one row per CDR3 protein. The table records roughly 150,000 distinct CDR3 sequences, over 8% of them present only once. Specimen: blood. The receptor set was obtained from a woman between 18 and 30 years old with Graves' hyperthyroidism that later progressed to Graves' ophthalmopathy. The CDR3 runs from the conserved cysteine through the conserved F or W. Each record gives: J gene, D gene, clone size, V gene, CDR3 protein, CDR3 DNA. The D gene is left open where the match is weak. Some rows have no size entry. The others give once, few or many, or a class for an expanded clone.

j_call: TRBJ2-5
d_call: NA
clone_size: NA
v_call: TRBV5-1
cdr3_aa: CASRDAGGRETQYF
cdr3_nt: TGCGCCAGCAGAGATGCAGGGGGGCGAGAGACCCAGTACTTC

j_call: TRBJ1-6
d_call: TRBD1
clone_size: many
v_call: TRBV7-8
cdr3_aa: CASSLAYQGGRRNSPLHF
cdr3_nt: TGTGCCAGCAGCTTAGCGTATCAGGGGGGCCGCCGGAATTCACCCCTCCACTTT

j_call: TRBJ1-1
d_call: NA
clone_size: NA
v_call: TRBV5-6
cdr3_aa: CASSLSRAGTEAFF
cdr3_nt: TGTGCCAGCAGCTTGAGCAGGGCCGGCACTGAAGCTTTCTTT

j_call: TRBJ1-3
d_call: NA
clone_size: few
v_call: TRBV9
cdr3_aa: CASSVDLLASGNTIYF
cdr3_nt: TGTGCCAGCAGCGTAGATCTGTTGGCCTCTGGAAACACCATATATTTT

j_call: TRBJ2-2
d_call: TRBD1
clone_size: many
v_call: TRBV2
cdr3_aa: CASSRDREAIRELFF
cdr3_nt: TGTGCCAGCAGTCGGGACAGGGAAGCCATACGGGAGCTGTTTTTT

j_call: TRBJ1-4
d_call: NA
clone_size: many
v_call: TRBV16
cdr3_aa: CASSQYRASANEKLFF
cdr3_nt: TGTGCCAGCAGCCAATACAGGGCGAGTGCTAATGAAAAACTGTTTTTT

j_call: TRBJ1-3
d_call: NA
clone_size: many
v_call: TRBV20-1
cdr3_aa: CSARDSQGKPGNTIYF
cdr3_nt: TGCAGTGCTAGAGATTCCCAGGGCAAACCTGGAAACACCATATATTTT

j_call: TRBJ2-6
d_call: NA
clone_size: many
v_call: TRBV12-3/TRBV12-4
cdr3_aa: CASSLKFGHTSGANVLTF
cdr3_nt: TGTGCCAGCAGTTTAAAATTTGGACACACCTCTGGGGCCAACGTCCTGACTTTC

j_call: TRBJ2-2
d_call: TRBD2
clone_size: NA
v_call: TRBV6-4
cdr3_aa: CASSDGTSTGELFF
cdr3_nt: TGTGCCAGCAGTGACGGGACTAGCACCGGGGAGCTGTTTTTT

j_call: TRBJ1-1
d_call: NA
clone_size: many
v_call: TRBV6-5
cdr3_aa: CASSYSGQLNTEAFF
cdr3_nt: TGTGCCAGCAGTTACTCAGGACAGCTAAACACTGAAGCTTTCTTT

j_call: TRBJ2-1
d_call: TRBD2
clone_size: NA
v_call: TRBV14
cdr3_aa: CASSQFTSGKGEQFF
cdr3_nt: TGTGCCAGCAGCCAATTTACTAGCGGGAAAGGTGAGCAGTTCTTC

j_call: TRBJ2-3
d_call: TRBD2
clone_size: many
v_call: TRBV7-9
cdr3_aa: CASSSNFIAGGPTDTQYF
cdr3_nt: TGTGCCAGCAGCTCAAACTTTATAGCGGGAGGGCCAACAGATACGCAGTATTTT

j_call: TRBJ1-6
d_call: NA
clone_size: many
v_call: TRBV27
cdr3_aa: CASRPGTPGLTYNSPLHF
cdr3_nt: TGTGCCAGCAGACCCGGGACCCCGGGCCTCACCTATAATTCACCCCTCCACTTT

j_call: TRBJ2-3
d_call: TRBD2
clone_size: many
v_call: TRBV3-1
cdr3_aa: CASSPLAGGTDTQYF
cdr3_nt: TGTGCCAGCAGCCCACTAGCGGGGGGCACAGATACGCAGTATTTT

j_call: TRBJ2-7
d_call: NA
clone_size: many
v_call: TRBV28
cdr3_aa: CASSLFGSSYEQYF
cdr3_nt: TGTGCCAGCAGTTTATTCGGAAGCTCCTACGAGCAGTACTTC

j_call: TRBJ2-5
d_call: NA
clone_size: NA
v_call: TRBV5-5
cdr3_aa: CASSLGRPYEETQYF
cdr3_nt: TGTGCCAGCAGCTTGGGTAGACCGTATGAAGAGACCCAGTACTTC

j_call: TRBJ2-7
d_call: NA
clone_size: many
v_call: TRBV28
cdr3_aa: CASSYRQQSSYEQYF
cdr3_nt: TGTGCCAGCAGTTATCGACAGCAAAGCTCCTACGAGCAGTACTTC

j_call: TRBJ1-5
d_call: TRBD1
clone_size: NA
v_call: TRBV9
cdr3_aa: CASSVEGTVNQPQHF
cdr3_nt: TGTGCCAGCAGCGTAGAAGGGACAGTCAATCAGCCCCAGCATTTT

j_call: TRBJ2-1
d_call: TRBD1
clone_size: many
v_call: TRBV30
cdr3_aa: CASPRDRGHNEQFF
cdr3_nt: TGTGCCTCCCCCCGGGACAGGGGCCACAATGAGCAGTTCTTC

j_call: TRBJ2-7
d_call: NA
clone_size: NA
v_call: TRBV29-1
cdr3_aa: CGVVGTPSYEQYF
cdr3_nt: TGCGGCGTTGTGGGGACACCCTCCTACGAGCAGTACTTC

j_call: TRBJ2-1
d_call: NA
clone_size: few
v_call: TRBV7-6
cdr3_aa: CASSSTPYEQFF
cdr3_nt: TGTGCCAGCAGCTCTACCCCTTATGAGCAGTTCTTC

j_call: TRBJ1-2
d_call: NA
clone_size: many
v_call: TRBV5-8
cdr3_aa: CASSQTGRYGYTF
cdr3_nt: TGTGCCAGCAGCCAAACAGGGCGGTATGGCTACACCTTC

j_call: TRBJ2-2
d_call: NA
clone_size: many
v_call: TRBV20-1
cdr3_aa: CSARARNTGELFF
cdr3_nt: TGCAGTGCTAGGGCGAGAAACACCGGGGAGCTGTTTTTT